The rows below give T cell receptor beta chains drawn from one sample of a study of shared clonotypes between healthy human individuals. The protocol was immunoSEQ multiplex PCR, while the TCRdb copy is restricted to in-frame clones and leaves out a portion. The sample records roughly 2 million clones, over 85% being singletons. The material sequenced was naive CD8+ T cells sorted from blood. The receptors here all came from a man between 18 and 35 years old in good health. Each CDR3 is given with its conserved first and last residue. A D gene is named only where the DNA matches it firmly. Expanded clones get a size class; other rows say once, few or many, or leave the size out.

.,TRBJ1-2,TRBV11-2,.,TGTGCCAGCAGCCCAATCAGGGACACGACGTATGGCTACACCTTC,CASSPIRDTTYGYTF
.,TRBJ1-5,TRBV4-1,.,TGCGCCAGCAGCTCCCGGGCTGGGGATCAGCCCCAGCATTTT,CASSSRAGDQPQHF
.,TRBJ2-1,TRBV27,TRBD2,TGTGCCAGCACCCCGGGACTAGGGACATACAATGAGCAGTTCTTC,CASTPGLGTYNEQFF
.,TRBJ2-7,TRBV4-3,.,TGCGCCAGCAGCATTTTTAGGGGGGGTAGCTACGAGCAGTACTTC,CASSIFRGGSYEQYF
.,TRBJ2-7,TRBV4-1,TRBD1,TGCGCCAGCAGCCAGAATGACAGGGGGCACGAGCAGTACTTC,CASSQNDRGHEQYF
.,TRBJ2-2,TRBV5-4,.,TGTGCCAGCAGCTTGGGAAGGGAGCTGTTTTTT,CASSLGRELFF
.,TRBJ2-7,TRBV5-1,TRBD2,TGCGCCAGCAGCTTGGGCTCTAGCGGGAGCTCCTACGAGCAGTACTTC,CASSLGSSGSSYEQYF
.,TRBJ2-7,TRBV10-1,.,TGCGCCAGCAGTGAGGAACAGGGTTGGAACGAGCAGTACTTC,CASSEEQGWNEQYF
.,TRBJ2-2,TRBV27,TRBD2,TGTGCCAGCCAATCCCGGCGGGAGGTAAAGGACACCGGGGAGCTGTTTTTT,CASQSRREVKDTGELFF
once,TRBJ1-5,TRBV5-6,.,TGTGCCAGCAGCATAGGACAGCCGAATCAGCCCCAGCATTTT,CASSIGQPNQPQHF
.,TRBJ1-2,TRBV4-1,TRBD1,TGCGCCAGCAGCCAACCGGGACAGGACTACTATGGCTACACCTTC,CASSQPGQDYYGYTF